One sample yielded the 14 T cell receptor beta chains listed below, sequenced in a study of blood T cells in healthy people across ages. A sample-barcoded 5' primer and a J-beta primer mix were used in a second PCR of roughly 7 to 12 cycles. TCRdb passed the 5' RACE reads through MiXCR, listing each CDR3 protein once. The data hold 750,000 to 950,000 distinct CDR3 sequences, with about 48% observed a single time. Sequences were obtained from blood. The receptors shown here come from a man aged 80 or over in good health.

This clonotype was seen only once. The genes are TRBV3-1 and TRBJ2-1; TRBD1 or TRBD2 may be the D gene (5 bases each). Germline V gene data show CDR1 as LGHDT and CDR2 as YNNKEL (reference sequence). This CDR3 has 15 amino acids. V lost 2 bases and J 6 bases, leaving 14 bases between the germline ends. The CDR3 sequence: CASSQFPGTSNEQFF. The DNA of the CDR3 is TGTGCCAGCAGCCAATTCCCCGGGACCTCCAATGAGCAGTTCTTC.

The J gene is TRBJ2-7, the V gene TRBV7-2; 7 nucleotides agree with TRBD1. Germline trimming cut 5 bases from V and 2 bases from J; bases unmatched to any gene: 6. This CDR3 has 14 amino acids. The germline V gene has CDR1 SGHTA and CDR2 FQGNSA. CDR3 in amino acids: CASSPHRGPYEQYF. The CDR3 DNA sequence: TGTGCCAGCAGCCCCCACAGGGGCCCCTACGAGCAGTACTTC.

V gene TRBV27 combines with J gene TRBJ2-1, with 11 positions matching TRBD1. Trimming removed 2 bases from V and 8 bases from J; junction bases left unmatched: 2. Germline loops: CDR1 MNHEY, CDR2 SMNVEV (reference sequence). The CDR3 contains 14 residues. The CDR3 region is CASSLMGQGDEQFF. The CDR3 DNA reads as TGTGCCAGCAGTTTAATGGGACAGGGGGATGAGCAGTTCTTC.

The rearrangement uses TRBV19 and TRBJ1-3; 7 positions match TRBD1. There are 15 residues in the CDR3. From germline, CDR1 is LNHDA and CDR2 SQIVND (reference sequence). V lost 5 bases and J lost 7; bases outside the gene matches: 11. This chain's CDR3 is CASSLGTELGNTIYF. As DNA, the CDR3 is TGTGCCAGTAGTCTCGGGACAGAACTTGGGAACACCATATATTTT. Complete variable domain (other parts from reference TRBV19 and TRBJ1-3): DGGITQSPKYLFRKEGQNVTLSCEQNLNHDAMYWYRQDPGQGLRLIYYSQIVNDFQKGDIAEGYSVSREKKESFPLTVTSAQKNPTAFYLCASSLGTELGNTIYFGEGSWLTVV.

The gene calls are TRBV3-1 and TRBJ2-5; D is possibly TRBD2 (6 bases). CDR3 size: 14 residues. From germline, CDR1 is LGHDT and CDR2 YNNKEL (reference sequence). V lost 6 bases and J 11 bases, leaving 22 bases between the germline ends. The CDR3 nucleotides read TGTGCCAGCAGTACGGGAGTTGGGCTTCGAGAGCAGTACTTC. It encodes CASSTGVGLREQYF.

This clonotype has only a few counts. This sequence joins TRBV7-3 and TRBJ2-4; 8 bases fit TRBD1. Trimming removed 3 bases from V and 8 bases from J; junction bases left unmatched: 6. The CDR3 length is 14 residues. Germline CDR1 and CDR2: SGHTA and FQGTGA. CDR3 in amino acids: CASSFQGAGDIQYF. The CDR3 bases are TGTGCCAGCAGCTTCCAGGGGGCAGGAGACATTCAGTACTTC.

The CDR3 DNA follows: TGTGCCAGCAGGGGAGGCCCTAACACTGAAGCTTTCTTT. It encodes CASRGGPNTEAFF. The V call is TRBV7-9, the J call TRBJ1-1; D ambiguous. Germline V gene data show CDR1 as SEHNR and CDR2 as FQNEAQ (reference sequence). The V end lost 6 bases, the J end lost 2 bases, and 10 bases lay between the germline ends. The CDR3 covers 13 residues.

This clonotype was counted between two and nine times. This chain uses TRBV2 with TRBJ2-1; possible D gene TRBD2, 5 bases. The CDR3 sequence is 13 residues long. Germline V gene lookup returns CDR1 SNHLY and CDR2 FYNNEI. V lost 7 bases and J 0 bases, leaving 7 bases between the germline ends. Here the CDR3 DNA reads TGTGCCAGCACTAGCTTCTCCTACAATGAGCAGTTCTTC. It encodes CASTSFSYNEQFF. The variable domain in full, completed from reference TRBV2 and TRBJ2-1, reads EPEVTQTPSHQVTQMGQEVILRCVPISNHLYFYWYRQILGQKVEFLVSFYNNEISEKSEIFDDQFSVERPDGSNFTLKIRSTKLEDSAMYFCASTSFSYNEQFFGPGTRLTVL.

The V call is TRBV5-5, the J call TRBJ1-4; D gene ambiguous. Germline values: CDR1 SGHKS, CDR2 YYEKEE (reference sequence). The CDR3 has 15 amino acids. V lost 2 bases, J lost 2 bases, and 10 bases lay in between. The CDR3 nucleotides read TGTGCCAGCAGCTTCGATGACGGGACTAATGAAAAACTGTTTTTT. This encodes CASSFDDGTNEKLFF.

This clonotype was recorded at least ten times. This rearrangement joins TRBV10-3 to TRBJ2-1, with D maybe TRBD2 (6 bases). Trimming cost V 4 bases and J 10 bases, with 14 bases left between them. The CDR3 is 13 amino acids. In germline, CDR1 is ENHRY, CDR2 SYGVKD. The CDR3: CAISAGLNGEQFF. The CDR3 DNA is TGTGCCATCAGTGCGGGACTTAACGGGGAGCAGTTCTTC.

The rearrangement uses TRBV20-1 and TRBJ2-1, with 7 positions matching TRBD2. The CDR3 contains 12 residues. Germline-derived CDR1 and CDR2 are DFQATT and SNEGSKA (reference sequence). The V gene end was trimmed by 7 bases and the J gene end by 6 bases; junction bases not matched to a gene: 6. CDR3: CSVGGRFNEQFF. In nucleotides, the CDR3 is TGCAGTGTCGGCGGGAGATTCAATGAGCAGTTCTTC.

J is TRBJ2-1 and V is TRBV29-1; D gene uncertain. This CDR3 is 12 amino acids long. Deletions cut 7 bases from V and 7 bases from J, with 14 bases between. Germline V gives CDR1 SQVTM, CDR2 ANQGSEA. The CDR3 DNA is TGCAGCGCCGGACCCTCTAAAAATGAGCAGTTCTTC. Its protein product is CSAGPSKNEQFF.

This clonotype was seen more than once but under ten times. The rearrangement joins TRBV28 to TRBJ2-1; 7 nucleotides agree with TRBD1. J lost 13 bases, V lost 6 bases, and 12 bases had no gene match. The length of the CDR3 is 13 residues. Germline V CDR1 and CDR2: MDHEN, SYDVKM. The CDR3 spells CASSLPGGRGQFF. The CDR3 DNA reads TGTGCCAGCAGCTTGCCAGGGGGTCGGGGACAGTTCTTC.

The chain has TRBV10-3 and TRBJ2-1, with D tentatively TRBD2 (6 bases). The CDR3 is made up of 14 amino acids. Between the trimmed V and J ends, which lost 9 bases and 0 bases, there was a span of 12 bases. Germline V gene sequence: CDR1 ENHRY, CDR2 SYGVKD. The CDR3 spells CAIDGGSSYNEQFF. The CDR3, as DNA: TGTGCCATTGACGGAGGGAGCTCCTACAATGAGCAGTTCTTC.